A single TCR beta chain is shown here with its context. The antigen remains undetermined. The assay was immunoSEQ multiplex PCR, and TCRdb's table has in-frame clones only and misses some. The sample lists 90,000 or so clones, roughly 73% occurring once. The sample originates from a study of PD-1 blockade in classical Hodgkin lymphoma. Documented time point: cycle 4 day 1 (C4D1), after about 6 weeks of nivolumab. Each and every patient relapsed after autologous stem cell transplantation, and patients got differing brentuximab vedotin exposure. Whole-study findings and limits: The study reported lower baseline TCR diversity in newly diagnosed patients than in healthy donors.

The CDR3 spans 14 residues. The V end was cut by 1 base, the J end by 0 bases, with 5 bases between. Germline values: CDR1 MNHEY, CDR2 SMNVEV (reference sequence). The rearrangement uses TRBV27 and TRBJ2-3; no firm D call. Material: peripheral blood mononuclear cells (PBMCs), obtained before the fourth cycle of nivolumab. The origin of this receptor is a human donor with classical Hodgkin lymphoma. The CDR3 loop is CASSLWSSTDTQYF. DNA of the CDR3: TGTGCCAGCAGTTTATGGTCCAGCACAGATACGCAGTATTTT.